This T cell receptor beta chain was recovered during a study of radiotherapy plus CTLA-4 blockade in lung cancer. Sequenced by immunoSEQ multiplex PCR; TCRdb stores in-frame clones only, minus some. The data contain around 82,000 clones, approximately 80% of them singletons. The CDR3 covers 14 residues. V shed 3 bases and J 7 bases; nucleotides not matched to a gene: 7. Per germline, CDR1 LNHDA and CDR2 SQIVND (reference sequence). This clone has only a few counts. The rearrangement joins TRBV19 to TRBJ1-2, with TRBD1 matching 8 bases. The sample was peripheral blood, taken from a patient treated with radiotherapy plus ipilimumab. This sequence originates from a human donor with non-small cell lung cancer who had stable disease on radiotherapy plus ipilimumab. The CDR3 coding sequence is TGTGCCAGTAGTATGGTGACAGGGGTGAGTGGCTACACCTTC. Translating gives CASSMVTGVSGYTF.